This TCR beta chain was documented in a study of beta chain features in type 1 diabetes. Study background: The number of sorted cells examined across all samples was some 99,000,000.

Study-wide results and caveats: All four CD4+ subsets from Type 1 diabetes patients carried moderately but significantly shorter TCRB CDR3s.

This clone was observed a few times. Its antigen is not known. The investigators reverse transcribed all of the isolated RNA, so they sequenced expressed TCRB transcripts. Sequencing used immunoSEQ multiplex PCR; TCRdb keeps in-frame clones, though not all of them. The data contain 400,000 or so clones, roughly 12% of them singletons. The V and J ends lost 4 bases and 3 bases respectively, with 10 bases between them. This CDR3 contains 14 residues. Germline assignment: CDR1 SGHTA and CDR2 FQGNSA. The receptor comes from a woman aged 18-29 years with type 1 diabetes. The sample consisted of naive CD4+ T cells from blood. This chain joins TRBV7-2 and TRBJ2-4; maybe TRBD2 (5 bases). CDR3: CASSSGLNKNIQYF. In DNA form, the CDR3 reads TGTGCCAGCAGCTCAGGACTGAACAAAAACATTCAGTACTTC.